This T cell receptor beta chain was obtained from a study of T cells after yellow fever vaccination. CDR3 size: 16 residues. Germline loops: CDR1 MNHEY, CDR2 SMNVEV (reference sequence). The junction had 8 bases not matched to a gene; V was cut back by 5 bases and J by 1 base. Study outcomes and limitations: It was the secondary response that reached its peak faster, day 5 versus 15, but it was weaker. Detected again after the booster were most primary-vaccination clones, at 95% to 98% CD4 and 88% CD8. Abundant clonotypes from the bulk population could get into FACS-sorted repertoires as contaminants.

From the 5' RACE reads, TCRdb called clonotypes with MiXCR, one entry per CDR3 protein. Of about 550,000 distinct CDR3 sequences listed, about a fifth were seen once; the top ten hold more than 13%. With respect to this clonotype: Its target is not known.

The receptor was isolated from a man aged 25 to 40 who received the YFV17D yellow fever vaccine. The material sequenced was PBMCs, taken 15 days after the yellow fever booster vaccination. J is TRBJ2-3 and V is TRBV27; TRBD2 matches at 8 bases. CDR3 loop: CASSVRLALGTDTQYF. DNA for the CDR3: TGTGCCAGCAGTGTCAGACTAGCGCTAGGCACAGATACGCAGTATTTT.